This section outlines one TCR beta chain sequence together with its context. TCRdb reprocessed the RT-PCR reads via MiXCR and lists one record per CDR3 protein. In the table there are approximately 1,500 distinct CDR3 sequences, 30% to 40% of which are singletons. CDR3 length: 15 residues. Trimming took 4 bases from V and 11 from J, leaving 21 bases between them. This chain connects TRBV12-3 or TRBV12-4 to TRBJ1-5, with D perhaps TRBD1 (6 bases). The sequencing sample was made of memory CD4+ T cells from salivary gland. This receptor was obtained from a female donor with primary Sjogren's syndrome. The CDR3: CASSSEVRGAEAQHF. The CDR3 nucleotides read TGTGCCAGCAGTTCAGAGGTCCGGGGGGCAGAGGCCCAGCATTTT.